What follows are 6 T cell receptor beta chains derived from one specimen sequenced in a study of T cell responses to AZD1222 COVID-19 vaccine. Assay used: immunoSEQ multiplex PCR; TCRdb lists only in-frame clones, some missing. The sample has roughly 100,000 clones, about nine tenths seen once. This sample comprised peripheral blood, obtained 28 days after the second AZD1222 dose. These receptors were collected from an adult who received the AZD1222 COVID-19 vaccine.

The chain uses TRBV2 and TRBJ2-7, with D perhaps matching TRBD2 (6 bases). The germline V and J ends were trimmed by 3 bases and 9 bases, with 15 bases remaining between them. Germline loops: CDR1 SNHLY, CDR2 FYNNEI. This CDR3 contains 13 residues. CDR3 nucleotides: TGTGCCAGCAGTGAGGAGGGGCCTTGGGCGCAGTACTTC. Its translation is CASSEEGPWAQYF.

The J gene is TRBJ2-3, the V gene TRBV7-9, with 9 bases aligning to TRBD1. The CDR3 is 14 amino acids. V lost 4 bases to trimming and J lost 6 bases; unmatched junction nucleotides: 5. Germline-derived CDR1 and CDR2 are SEHNR and FQNEAQ (reference sequence). The CDR3 coding sequence is TGTGCCAGCAGCTGGGGACAGGGTTTGGATACGCAGTATTTT. Its protein product is CASSWGQGLDTQYF.

The chain combines TRBV12-3 or TRBV12-4 with TRBJ1-2; maybe TRBD1 (5 bases). The CDR3 is made up of 13 amino acids. V was pared by 6 bases and J by 5 bases, with 13 bases between. The CDR3 DNA reads TGTGCCAGCAGCCGCGGACATACATATGGCTACACCTTC. This translates into CASSRGHTYGYTF.

The chain couples TRBV5-1 to TRBJ2-5; the D gene is possibly TRBD2 (6 bases). V lost 4 bases and J lost 0, with 13 bases in between. The CDR3 has 15 residues. Germline V gene lookup returns CDR1 SGHRS and CDR2 YFSETQ. The CDR3 coding sequence is TGCGCCAGCAGCACTGGGACTTCGTACCAAGAGACCCAGTACTTC. Amino acid sequence: CASSTGTSYQETQYF.

The chain carries TRBV27 and TRBJ2-7, with D perhaps matching TRBD1 (5 bases). V was pared by 5 bases and J by 2 bases, with 19 bases between. CDR3 length: 16 amino acids. Germline-derived CDR1 and CDR2 are MNHEY and SMNVEV (reference sequence). The CDR3 is CASSPSVTGAAYEQYF. As DNA, the CDR3 is TGTGCCAGCAGTCCCTCTGTTACTGGGGCGGCCTACGAGCAGTACTTC.

The chain carries TRBV5-5 and TRBJ1-1; 7 bases match TRBD1. Germline values: CDR1 SGHKS, CDR2 YYEKEE (reference sequence). The CDR3 length is 15 residues. The trim removed 3 bases at V and 5 bases at J, leaving 10 bases unmatched. This CDR3 is CASSSRGQGTTEAFF. CDR3 coding DNA: TGTGCCAGCAGCTCAAGGGGGCAGGGTACAACTGAAGCTTTCTTT.